This note documents a single T cell receptor beta chain sequence. The germline V and J ends were trimmed by 5 bases and 2 bases, with 10 bases remaining between them. The CDR3 covers 14 residues. Germline V gene sequence: CDR1 MNHEY, CDR2 SVGAGI. This entry is derived from a study of control samples from healthy donors and cancer patients. Using immunoSEQ multiplex PCR, the repertoire was profiled, and TCRdb retains in-frame clones only, with some absent. The sample has tens of thousands of clones, around four fifths seen once. The sequenced material came from blood. The chain recombines TRBV6-5 with TRBJ2-4; TRBD1 is a possible D gene (5 bases). This receptor was identified in a man aged 45 to 65 in good health. The CDR3 DNA reads as TGTGCCAGCAGTAGCAGGGTATCCAAAAACATTCAGTACTTC. Translating gives CASSSRVSKNIQYF.